Below, one T cell receptor beta chain is given with its context. Its cognate antigen is unknown. Germline V CDR1 and CDR2: ENHRY, SYGVKD. Trimming removed 2 bases at V and 3 bases at J, with 7 bases between. The CDR3 loop spans 13 amino acids. The data are from a study of blood T cells in healthy people across ages. Findings of the study overall: Using unsorted PBMCs precluded a conclusive naive versus antigen-experienced comparison.

Alongside a J-beta primer mix, a sample-barcoded 5' primer served in a second PCR lasting about 6 to 12 cycles. Each TCR beta cDNA got a 12-nucleotide random molecular identifier. TCRdb reanalysed the 5' RACE reads using MiXCR and keeps one entry per CDR3 protein. In the table there are 1.8 million or so distinct CDR3 sequences, 35% to 50% of which are singletons. This TCR derives from a human donor in good health. V usage is TRBV10-3 and J usage is TRBJ1-2; D gene ambiguous. The sample taken for sequencing was blood. The CDR3 bases are TGTGCCATCAGTGAGGAGACGTACTATGGCTACACCTTC. This sequence encodes CAISEETYYGYTF.